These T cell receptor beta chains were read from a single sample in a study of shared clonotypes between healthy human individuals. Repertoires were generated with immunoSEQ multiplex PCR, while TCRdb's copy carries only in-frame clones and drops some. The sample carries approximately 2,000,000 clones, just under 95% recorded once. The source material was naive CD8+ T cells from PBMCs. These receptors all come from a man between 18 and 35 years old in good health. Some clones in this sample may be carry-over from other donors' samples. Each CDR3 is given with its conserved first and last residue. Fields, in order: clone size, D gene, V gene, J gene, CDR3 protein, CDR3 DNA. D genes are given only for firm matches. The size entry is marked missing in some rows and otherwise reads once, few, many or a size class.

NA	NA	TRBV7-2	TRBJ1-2	CASSSRFPGDGYTF	TGTGCCAGCAGCAGCCGGTTTCCGGGAGATGGCTACACCTTC
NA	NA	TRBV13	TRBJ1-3	CASSSVGGVFSSGNTIYF	TGTGCCAGTTCCTCAGTGGGCGGGGTCTTCTCATCTGGAAACACCATATATTTT
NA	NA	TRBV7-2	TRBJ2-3	CASSLIGLGTDTQYF	TGTGCCAGCAGCTTAATAGGGTTAGGCACAGATACGCAGTATTTT
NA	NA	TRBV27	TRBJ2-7	CASSLSSRVYEQYF	TGTGCCAGCAGTTTATCCTCCCGGGTGTACGAGCAGTACTTC
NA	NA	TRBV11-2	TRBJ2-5	CASSASPGRENQYF	TGTGCCAGCAGCGCAAGCCCCGGTAGGGAGAACCAGTACTTC
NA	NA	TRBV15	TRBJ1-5	CATSGYSNQPQHF	TGTGCCACCAGCGGGTATAGCAATCAGCCCCAGCATTTT
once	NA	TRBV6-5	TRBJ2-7	CASSYNRLYEQYF	TGTGCCAGCAGTTATAACAGGCTCTACGAGCAGTACTTC
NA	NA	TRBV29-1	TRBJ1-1	CSVSPRGGAGEAFF	TGCAGCGTTTCCCCCCGGGGGGGGGCAGGTGAAGCTTTCTTT
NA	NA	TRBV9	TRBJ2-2	CASSPLGNTGELFF	TGTGCCAGCAGTCCCCTAGGGAACACCGGGGAGCTGTTTTTT
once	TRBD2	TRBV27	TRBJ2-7	CASSLTSGRAHEQYF	TGTGCCAGCAGTCTGACTAGCGGGAGAGCCCACGAGCAGTACTTC
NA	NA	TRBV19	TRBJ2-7	CASSISRDEQYF	TGTGCCAGTAGTATAAGCAGGGACGAGCAGTACTTC
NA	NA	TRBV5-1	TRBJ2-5	CASSLDFTGTETQYF	TGCGCCAGCAGCTTGGATTTTACAGGAACAGAGACCCAGTACTTC
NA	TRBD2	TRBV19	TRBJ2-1	CASSTHGLEAYNEQFF	TGTGCCAGTAGCACACACGGACTAGAAGCCTACAATGAGCAGTTCTTC
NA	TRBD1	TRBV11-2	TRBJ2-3	CASRQRQGPYTDTQYF	TGTGCCAGCAGACAAAGACAGGGCCCCTACACAGATACGCAGTATTTT
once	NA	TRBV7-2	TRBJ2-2	CASSPKRAGATGELFF	TGTGCCAGCAGTCCGAAACGGGCAGGGGCCACCGGGGAGCTGTTTTTT
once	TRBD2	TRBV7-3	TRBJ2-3	CASSLGTSGTTDTQYF	TGTGCCAGCAGCCTTGGGACTAGCGGAACCACAGATACGCAGTATTTT
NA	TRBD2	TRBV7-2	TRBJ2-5	CASSLAVLAGQETQYF	TGTGCCAGCAGCTTAGCGGTCCTAGCGGGACAAGAGACCCAGTACTTC
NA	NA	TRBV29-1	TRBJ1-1	CSVGPPNMNTEAFF	TGCAGCGTGGGTCCACCGAACATGAACACTGAAGCTTTCTTT
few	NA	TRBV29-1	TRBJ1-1	CSGAMTEAFF	TGCAGCGGTGCTATGACTGAAGCTTTCTTT
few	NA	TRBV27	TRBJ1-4	CASSLLGANEKLFF	TGTGCCAGCAGTTTATTGGGGGCTAATGAAAAACTGTTTTTT
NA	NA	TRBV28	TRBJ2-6	CASSLIGASGANVLTF	TGTGCCAGCAGTTTAATAGGTGCCTCTGGGGCCAACGTCCTGACTTTC
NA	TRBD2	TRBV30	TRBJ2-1	CAWSVPREGRNEQFF	TGTGCCTGGAGTGTACCCCGGGAGGGCCGGAATGAGCAGTTCTTC
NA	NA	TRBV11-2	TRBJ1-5	CASSPGVGNQPQHF	TGTGCCAGCAGCCCGGGCGTTGGCAATCAGCCCCAGCATTTT
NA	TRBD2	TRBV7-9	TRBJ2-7	CASSLATASGSIDEQYF	TGTGCCAGCAGCTTAGCGACGGCTAGCGGGAGTATCGACGAGCAGTACTTC
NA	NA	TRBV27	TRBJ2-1	CASSLYSPIGDEQFF	TGTGCCAGCAGTTTATATTCTCCTATCGGCGATGAGCAGTTCTTC
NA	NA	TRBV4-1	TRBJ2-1	CASSKEGGPRYNEQFF	TGCGCCAGCAGCAAAGAAGGAGGGCCAAGATACAATGAGCAGTTCTTC
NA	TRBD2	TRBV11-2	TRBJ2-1	CASSTGGSGRYYNEQFF	TGTGCCAGCAGCACCGGAGGTAGCGGGAGATACTACAATGAGCAGTTCTTC
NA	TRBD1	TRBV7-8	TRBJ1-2	CASSGTGPYGYTF	TGTGCCAGCAGCGGGACAGGGCCCTATGGCTACACCTTC
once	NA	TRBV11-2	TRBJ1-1	CASSLGGLNTEAFF	TGTGCCAGCAGCTTAGGAGGCCTGAACACTGAAGCTTTCTTT
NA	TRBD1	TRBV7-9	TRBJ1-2	CASSFRQGATYGYTF	TGTGCCAGCAGCTTCCGACAGGGGGCTACCTATGGCTACACCTTC
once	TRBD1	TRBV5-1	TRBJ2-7	CASSLGTGGSYEQYF	TGCGCCAGCAGCCTCGGGACAGGGGGCAGCTACGAGCAGTACTTC
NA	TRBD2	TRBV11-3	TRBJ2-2	CASSLNIPSGDANTGELFF	TGTGCCAGCAGCCTTAATATTCCTAGCGGAGACGCGAACACCGGGGAGCTGTTTTTT
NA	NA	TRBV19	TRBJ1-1	CASSTEPGREDTEAFF	TGTGCCAGTAGTACAGAGCCCGGCAGGGAGGACACTGAAGCTTTCTTT
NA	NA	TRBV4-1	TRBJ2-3	CASSLRQGPNTQYF	TGCGCCAGCAGCCTGCGCCAGGGACCCAATACGCAGTATTTT
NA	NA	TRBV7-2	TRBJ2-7	CASSPGPSLTYEQYF	TGTGCCAGCAGCCCGGGCCCTTCCCTCACCTACGAGCAGTACTTC
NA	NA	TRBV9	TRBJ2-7	CASSVARGHEQYF	TGTGCCAGCAGCGTAGCTCGCGGCCACGAGCAGTACTTC
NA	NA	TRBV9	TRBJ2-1	CASSVDGVTYNEQFF	TGTGCCAGCAGCGTAGACGGAGTTACCTACAATGAGCAGTTCTTC
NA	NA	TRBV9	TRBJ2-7	CASSAKGRGSYEQYF	TGTGCCAGCAGCGCGAAGGGGAGAGGGTCCTACGAGCAGTACTTC
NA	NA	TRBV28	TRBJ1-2	CASNPGGEDYGYTF	TGTGCCAGCAACCCGGGGGGGGAGGACTATGGCTACACCTTC
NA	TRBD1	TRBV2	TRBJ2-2	CARQGASTGELFF	TGTGCCAGACAGGGGGCGAGTACCGGGGAGCTGTTTTTT
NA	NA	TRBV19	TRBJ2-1	CAGGSYNEQFF	TGTGCCGGGGGCTCCTACAATGAGCAGTTCTTC
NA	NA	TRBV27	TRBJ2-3	CASSSQRPSTDTQYF	TGTGCCAGCAGTTCGCAAAGACCTAGCACAGATACGCAGTATTTT
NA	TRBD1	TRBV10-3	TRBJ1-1	CAISSGQGVEAFF	TGTGCCATCAGCTCGGGACAGGGTGTGGAAGCTTTCTTT
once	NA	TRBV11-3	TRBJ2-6	CASSNRASGANVLTF	TGTGCCAGCAGCAACAGGGCCTCTGGGGCCAACGTCCTGACTTTC
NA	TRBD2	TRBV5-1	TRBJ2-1	CASTGGGAYNEQFF	TGCGCCAGTACGGGAGGAGGTGCCTACAATGAGCAGTTCTTC
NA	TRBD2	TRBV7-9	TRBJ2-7	CASSTTSGQGEQYF	TGTGCCAGCAGCACGACTAGCGGGCAGGGCGAGCAGTACTTC
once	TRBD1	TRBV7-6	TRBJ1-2	CASSQRPGQTIAGYTF	TGTGCCAGCAGCCAACGACCGGGACAGACAATCGCGGGCTACACCTTC
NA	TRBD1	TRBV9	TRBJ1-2	CASSGTGSNYGYTF	TGTGCCAGCAGCGGGACAGGGTCCAACTATGGCTACACCTTC
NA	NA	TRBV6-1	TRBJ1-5	CASSEVWVSQPQHF	TGTGCCAGCAGTGAAGTTTGGGTGTCTCAGCCCCAGCATTTT
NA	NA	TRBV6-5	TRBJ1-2	CASSSLQSNYGYTF	TGTGCCAGCAGCTCTCTGCAGAGTAACTATGGCTACACCTTC